The entry below gives a single TCR beta chain sequence along with its context. Antigen specificity is unknown. With 60 Vbeta and 13 Jbeta primers, the PCR was carried out. Sequenced by immunoSEQ multiplex PCR; TCRdb stores in-frame clones only, minus some. The sample carries 120,000 or so clones, 70% to 80% recorded once. This specimen comes from a study of cytomegalovirus exposure and HLA in healthy donors. The CDR3 runs to 15 residues. V was pared by 0 bases and J by 3 bases, with 1 base of the junction left unmatched. Germline V CDR1 and CDR2: MNHNS, SASEGT. Whole-study findings and limits: Researchers reportedly found TCR beta sequences accurately predicted most subjects' HLA-A and HLA-B alleles. The Asian-associated ancestry cluster reportedly had fewer N-insertions than the roughly 670-donor mean in a later analysis. V segments that were indistinguishable, TRBV6-2 and TRBV6-3 among them, were omitted from analysis.

Donors counted as nominally healthy when sampled, yet unrecorded immune exposures were likely. The sample was PBMCs. The chain has TRBV6-1 and TRBJ1-3, with 8 bases fitting TRBD1. This receptor was identified in a man aged 50-59 years in good health and CMV-seropositive. CDR3 amino acids: CASSEAGTGGNTIYF. DNA of the CDR3: TGTGCCAGCAGTGAAGCCGGGACAGGTGGAAACACCATATATTTT.